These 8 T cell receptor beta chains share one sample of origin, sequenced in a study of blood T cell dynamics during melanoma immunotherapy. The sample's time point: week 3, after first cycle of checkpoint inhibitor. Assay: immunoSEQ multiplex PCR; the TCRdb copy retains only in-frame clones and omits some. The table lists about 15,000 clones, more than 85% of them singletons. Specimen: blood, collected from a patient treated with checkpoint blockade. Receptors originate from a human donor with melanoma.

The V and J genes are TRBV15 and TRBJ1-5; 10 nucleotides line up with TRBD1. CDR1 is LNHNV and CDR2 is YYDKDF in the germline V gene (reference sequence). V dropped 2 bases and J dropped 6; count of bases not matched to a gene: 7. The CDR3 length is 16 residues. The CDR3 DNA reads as TGTGCCACCAGCAGATCCGGACAGGGGGTTGCTCAGCCCCAGCATTTT. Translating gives CATSRSGQGVAQPQHF.

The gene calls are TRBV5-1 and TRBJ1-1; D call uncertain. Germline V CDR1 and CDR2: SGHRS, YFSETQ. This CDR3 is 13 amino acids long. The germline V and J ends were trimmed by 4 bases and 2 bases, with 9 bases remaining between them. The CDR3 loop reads CASSRQRNTEAFF. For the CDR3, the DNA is TGCGCCAGCAGCAGACAAAGAAACACTGAAGCTTTCTTT.

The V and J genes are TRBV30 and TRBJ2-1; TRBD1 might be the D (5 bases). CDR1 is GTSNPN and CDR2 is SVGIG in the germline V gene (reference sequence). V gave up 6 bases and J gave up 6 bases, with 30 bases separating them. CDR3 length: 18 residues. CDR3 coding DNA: TGTGCCTGCTCCCCGAGAAGGACCTACTCAAAAAGGGGCAATGAGCAGTTCTTC. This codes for CACSPRRTYSKRGNEQFF. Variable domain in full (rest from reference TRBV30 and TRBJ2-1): SQTIHQWPATLVQPVGSPLSLECTVEGTSNPNLYWYRQAAGRGLQLLFYSVGIGQISSEVPQNLSASRPQDRQFILSSKKLLLSDSGFYLCACSPRRTYSKRGNEQFFGPGTRLTVL.

The CDR3 bases are TGTGCCAGCAGCCCTGGGGCAGTTAACTATGGCTACACCTTC. Protein product: CASSPGAVNYGYTF. The chain has TRBV7-9 and TRBJ1-2; a weak D match, TRBD1 (5 bases). CDR1 SEHNR and CDR2 FQNEAQ come from the germline V gene (reference sequence). CDR3 size: 14 residues. V was trimmed by 5 bases and J by 1 base, leaving 11 bases between them.

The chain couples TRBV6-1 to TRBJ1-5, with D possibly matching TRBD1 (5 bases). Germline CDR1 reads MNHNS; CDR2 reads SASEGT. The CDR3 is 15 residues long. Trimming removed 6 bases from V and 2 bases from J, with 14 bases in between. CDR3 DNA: TGTGCCAGCAGAATCGGGGACGCGGGCAATCAGCCCCAGCATTTT. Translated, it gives CASRIGDAGNQPQHF.

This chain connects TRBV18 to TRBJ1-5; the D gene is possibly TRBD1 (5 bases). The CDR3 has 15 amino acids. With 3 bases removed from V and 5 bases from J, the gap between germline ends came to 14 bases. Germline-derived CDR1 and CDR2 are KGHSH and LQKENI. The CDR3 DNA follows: TGTGCCAGCTCACCTTCGGGACCGGGCGATCAGCCCCAGCATTTT. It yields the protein CASSPSGPGDQPQHF. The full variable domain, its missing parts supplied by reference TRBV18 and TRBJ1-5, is NAGVMQNPRHLVRRRGQEARLRCSPMKGHSHVYWYRQLPEEGLKFMVYLQKENIIDESGMPKERFSAEFPKEGPSILRIQQVVRGDSAAYFCASSPSGPGDQPQHFGDGTRLSIL.

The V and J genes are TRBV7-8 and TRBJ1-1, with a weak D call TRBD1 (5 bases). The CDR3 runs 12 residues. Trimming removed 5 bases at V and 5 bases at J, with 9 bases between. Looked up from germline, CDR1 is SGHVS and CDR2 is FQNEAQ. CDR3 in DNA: TGTGCCAGCAGCCCGGACACGACTGAAGCTTTCTTT. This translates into CASSPDTTEAFF.

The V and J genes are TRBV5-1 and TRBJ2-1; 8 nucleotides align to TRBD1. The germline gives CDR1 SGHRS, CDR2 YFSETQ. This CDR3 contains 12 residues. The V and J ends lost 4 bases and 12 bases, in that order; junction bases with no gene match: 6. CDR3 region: CASSLDRGRQFF. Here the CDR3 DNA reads TGCGCCAGCAGCCTTGACAGGGGACGGCAGTTCTTC.